The clone carrying this T cell receptor beta chain was recorded at least ten times. Specified time point: sample taken at primary tumor resection. Whole RNA from tumor, nontumor lung or frozen PBMC was sequenced unsorted. The source of the sample is a study of spatial heterogeneity in lung cancer. Study in general: The average count in raw reads for each unique TCR and UMI combination exceeded nine appearances.

The V gene lost 3 bases and the J gene lost 8 bases, with 10 bases spanning the gap. This CDR3 has 13 residues. Via MiXCR, TCRdb re-called the 5' RACE reads, giving one row per CDR3 protein. The table lists 24,000 or so distinct CDR3 sequences, 5.5% to 8.5% of them singletons, with 14% in the top ten. J is TRBJ1-4 and V is TRBV12-3 or TRBV12-4; no reliable D call. The sequencing used PBMCs, collected at surgery. This clonotype was sampled from a male donor with early-stage non-small cell lung cancer. The DNA of the CDR3 is TGTGCCAGCAGTTTGTACCCAAGGGAAAAACTGTTTTTT. Translated: CASSLYPREKLFF.